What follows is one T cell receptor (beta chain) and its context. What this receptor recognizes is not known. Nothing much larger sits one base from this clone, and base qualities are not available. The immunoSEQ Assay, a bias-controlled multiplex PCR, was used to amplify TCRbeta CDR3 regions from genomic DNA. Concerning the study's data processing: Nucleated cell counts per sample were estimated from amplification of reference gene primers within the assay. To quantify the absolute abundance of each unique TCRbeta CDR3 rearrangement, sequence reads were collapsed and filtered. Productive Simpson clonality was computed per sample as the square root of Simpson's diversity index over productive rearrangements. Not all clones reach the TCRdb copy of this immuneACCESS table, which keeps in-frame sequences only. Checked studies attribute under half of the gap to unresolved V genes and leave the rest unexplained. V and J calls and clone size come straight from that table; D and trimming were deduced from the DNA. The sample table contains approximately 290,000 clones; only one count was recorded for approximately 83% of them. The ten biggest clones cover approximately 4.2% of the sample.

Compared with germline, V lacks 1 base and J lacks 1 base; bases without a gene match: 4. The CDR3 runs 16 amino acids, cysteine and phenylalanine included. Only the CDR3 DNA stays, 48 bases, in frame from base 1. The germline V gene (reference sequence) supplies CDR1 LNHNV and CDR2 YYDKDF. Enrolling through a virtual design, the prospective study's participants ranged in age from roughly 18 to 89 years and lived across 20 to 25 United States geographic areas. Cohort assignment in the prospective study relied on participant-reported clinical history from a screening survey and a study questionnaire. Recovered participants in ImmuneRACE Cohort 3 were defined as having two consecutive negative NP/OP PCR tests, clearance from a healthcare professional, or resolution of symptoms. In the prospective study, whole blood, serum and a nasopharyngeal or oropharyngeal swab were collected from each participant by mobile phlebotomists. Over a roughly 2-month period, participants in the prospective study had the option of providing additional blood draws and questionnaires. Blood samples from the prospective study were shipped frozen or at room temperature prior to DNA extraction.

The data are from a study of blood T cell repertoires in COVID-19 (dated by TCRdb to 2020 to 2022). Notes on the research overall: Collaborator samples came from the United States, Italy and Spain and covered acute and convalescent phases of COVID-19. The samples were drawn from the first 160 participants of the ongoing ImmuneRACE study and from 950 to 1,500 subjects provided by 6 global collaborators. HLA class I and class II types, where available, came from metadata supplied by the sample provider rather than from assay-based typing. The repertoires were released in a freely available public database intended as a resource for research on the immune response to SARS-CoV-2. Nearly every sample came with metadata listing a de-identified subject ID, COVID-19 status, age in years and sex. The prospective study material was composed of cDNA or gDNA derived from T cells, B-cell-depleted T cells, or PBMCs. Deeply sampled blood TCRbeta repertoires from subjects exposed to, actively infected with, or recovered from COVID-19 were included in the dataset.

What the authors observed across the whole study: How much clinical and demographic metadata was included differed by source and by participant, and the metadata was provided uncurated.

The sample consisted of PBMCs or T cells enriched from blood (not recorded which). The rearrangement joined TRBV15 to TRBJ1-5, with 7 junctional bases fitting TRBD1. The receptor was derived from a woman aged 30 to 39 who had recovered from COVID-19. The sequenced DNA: TGTGCCACCAGCAGAGGAACAGGGGAGAGCAATCAGCCCCAGCATTTT. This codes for CATSRGTGESNQPQHF.